This TCR beta chain was found in a study of neurological immune-mediated disorders. Study-level findings and limits: Private repertoires in all groups were suggested by the absence of shared CDR3 amino acid sequences among expanded clones across subjects.

This clonotype was picked up many times. Its antigen is currently unknown. TCRdb reanalysed the 5' RACE reads using MiXCR and keeps one entry per CDR3 protein. This table has approximately 30,000 distinct CDR3 sequences, under 6.5% appearing once. CD4+ or CD8+ T cells at a count of 950,000 to 1,000,000 served as input for the sorted libraries. Sequencing input: CD4+ T cells from blood. The receptor comes from a woman in her 50s in good health.

DNA of the CDR3: TGTGCCAGCAGTTACTGGGCGGGAGGGCCGACAGATACGCAGTATTTT. Translated: CASSYWAGGPTDTQYF. The genes are TRBV6-5 and TRBJ2-3, with 9 bases fitting TRBD2. The CDR3 is 16 amino acids. Per germline, CDR1 MNHEY and CDR2 SVGAGI. Germline trimming cut 1 base from V and 3 bases from J; bases unmatched to any gene: 5.